Presented here are 30 T cell receptor beta chains from one specimen sequenced in a study of blood T cell repertoires in COVID-19. Measured with immunoSEQ multiplex PCR; TCRdb has only the in-frame clones, and not every one. The sample yields approximately 72,000 clones, more than 75% seen once. Sequencing input: peripheral blood. These receptors came from an older woman with acute or convalescent COVID-19.

The chain carries TRBV20-1 and TRBJ2-5; D is ambiguous. V gave up 3 bases and J gave up 4 bases, with 9 bases separating them. The CDR3 runs to 12 residues. Germline V gene lookup returns CDR1 DFQATT and CDR2 SNEGSKA (reference sequence). In DNA form, the CDR3 reads TGCAGTGCTAGTGGTTCTCCAGAGACCCAGTACTTC. This sequence encodes CSASGSPETQYF.

V gene TRBV19 combines with J gene TRBJ1-1; D call uncertain. The V and J ends lost 3 bases and 1 base respectively, with 9 bases between them. CDR1 is LNHDA and CDR2 is SQIVND in the germline V gene (reference sequence). The CDR3 runs 14 residues. CDR3 nucleotides: TGTGCCAGTAGTATCGGCCCAGGGAACACTGAAGCTTTCTTT. This translates into CASSIGPGNTEAFF.

The chain joins TRBV6-5 to TRBJ1-6; TRBD1 matches at 8 bases. CDR3 size: 15 residues. V trimming: 5 bases; J trimming: 3 bases; junction bases outside the gene matches: 3. Germline CDR1 MNHEY, CDR2 SVGAGI. CDR3 loop: CASSRTGHYNSPLHF. CDR3 bases: TGTGCCAGCAGTAGGACAGGGCACTATAATTCACCCCTCCACTTT.

The chain combines TRBV19 with TRBJ2-2; 7 nucleotides match TRBD1. CDR3 length: 15 residues. The V gene end was trimmed by 1 base and the J gene end by 6 bases; junction bases not matched to a gene: 5. CDR1 and CDR2 (germline): LNHDA, SQIVND (reference sequence). CDR3 in DNA: TGTGCCAGTAGTATAGGAGACAGGGTGGCCGGGGAGCTGTTTTTT. This encodes CASSIGDRVAGELFF.

The V gene is TRBV7-8, the J gene TRBJ2-7; D is ambiguous. V was cut by 5 bases and J by 5 bases, with 13 bases left in between. Germline V gene lookup returns CDR1 SGHVS and CDR2 FQNEAQ. The CDR3 is 13 amino acids. CDR3 nucleotide sequence: TGTGCCAGCAGCCCCTCCATGCGGAACGAGCAGTACTTC. Translated, it gives CASSPSMRNEQYF.

This clone showed up just a few times. The chain recombines TRBV5-6 with TRBJ1-5, with D possibly matching TRBD1 (6 bases). The CDR3 runs 13 residues. Germline values: CDR1 SGHDT, CDR2 YYEEEE. Trimming cost V 2 bases and J 4 bases, with 7 bases left between them. The CDR3 sequence is CASSFTGNQPQHF. CDR3 nucleotides: TGTGCCAGCAGCTTTACAGGGAATCAGCCCCAGCATTTT. The full variable domain, its missing parts supplied by reference TRBV5-6 and TRBJ1-5, is DAGVTQSPTHLIKTRGQQVTLRCSPKSGHDTVSWYQQALGQGPQFIFQYYEEEERQRGNFPDRFSGHQFPNYSSELNVNALLLGDSALYLCASSFTGNQPQHFGDGTRLSIL.

The chain recombines TRBV30 with TRBJ1-2; no firm D call. The CDR3 runs to 13 residues. V shed 3 bases and J shed 6 bases, with 14 bases lying between them. Germline V gene sequence: CDR1 GTSNPN, CDR2 SVGIG (reference sequence). This CDR3 reads CAWSTGRSHGYTF. The CDR3 DNA is TGTGCCTGGAGCACGGGAAGAAGCCATGGCTACACCTTC.

The gene calls are TRBV14 and TRBJ2-7, with 8 bases identical to TRBD2. CDR1 is SGHDN and CDR2 is FVKESK in the germline V gene. With 1 base clipped from V and 9 bases from J, the junction kept 20 bases outside the gene matches. CDR3 length: 18 residues. The CDR3: CASSQASGGGFSRLGQYF. The CDR3 bases are TGTGCCAGCAGCCAAGCCTCCGGGGGGGGCTTTTCCCGATTGGGGCAGTACTTC.

The sample holds one count of this clone. The chain recombines TRBV5-1 with TRBJ2-7, with TRBD1 matching over 7 bases. The germline V gene has CDR1 SGHRS and CDR2 YFSETQ. V shed 0 bases, J shed 2 bases, and the junction held 2 bases outside the gene matches. This CDR3 is 14 amino acids long. CDR3 in DNA: TGCGCCAGCAGCTTGGTCCAGGGGGCCTACGAGCAGTACTTC. Encoded protein: CASSLVQGAYEQYF.

This chain links TRBV2 with TRBJ1-2, with unresolved D. The CDR3 consists of 15 residues. V dropped 7 bases and J dropped 4 bases, with 19 bases sitting between them. CDR1 is SNHLY and CDR2 is FYNNEI in the germline V gene. CDR3 DNA sequence: TGTGCCAGCAATGGCCGCTCCACGGGAAGCTATGGCTACACCTTC. Translated: CASNGRSTGSYGYTF.

The gene calls are TRBV7-9 and TRBJ2-7; D is ambiguous. V lost 1 base and J lost 7, with 11 bases in between. The CDR3 extends over 13 amino acids. Germline loops: CDR1 SEHNR, CDR2 FQNEAQ (reference sequence). In DNA, the CDR3 is TGTGCCAGCAGCTTAGTCGCGGTTGGAGAGCAGTACTTC. Translated: CASSLVAVGEQYF. The full variable domain, completed using reference TRBV7-9 and TRBJ2-7, is DTGVSQNPRHKITKRGQNVTFRCDPISEHNRLYWYRQTLGQGPEFLTYFQNEAQLEKSRLLSDRFSAERPKGSFSTLEIQRTEQGDSAMYLCASSLVAVGEQYFGPGTRLTVT.

J is TRBJ2-7 and V is TRBV29-1, with D perhaps matching TRBD2 (5 bases). Germline V gene data show CDR1 as SQVTM and CDR2 as ANQGSEA. The CDR3 contains 9 residues. The CDR3 reads CTPTRGQYF. CDR3 DNA: TGCACTCCGACCCGGGGGCAGTACTTC.

This chain uses TRBV18 with TRBJ2-1; D gene uncertain. The CDR3 runs to 15 residues. The germline V gene encodes CDR1 KGHSH and CDR2 LQKENI. Trimming pared 0 bases from V and 1 base from J, leaving 7 bases between. CDR3 loop: CASSPPVGSYNEQFF. The CDR3 DNA reads TGTGCCAGCTCACCACCGGTCGGGTCCTACAATGAGCAGTTCTTC. Variable domain in full (rest from reference TRBV18 and TRBJ2-1): NAGVMQNPRHLVRRRGQEARLRCSPMKGHSHVYWYRQLPEEGLKFMVYLQKENIIDESGMPKERFSAEFPKEGPSILRIQQVVRGDSAAYFCASSPPVGSYNEQFFGPGTRLTVL.

The genes are TRBV4-1 and TRBJ1-1; tentatively, D is TRBD1 (5 bases). The V end lost 0 bases, the J end lost 5 bases, and 7 bases lay between the germline ends. Per the germline V gene, CDR1 is MGHRA and CDR2 is YSYEKL. The CDR3 extends over 13 amino acids. The CDR3 loop reads CASSQETGTEAFF. As DNA, the CDR3 is TGCGCCAGCAGCCAAGAAACAGGAACTGAAGCTTTCTTT.

V usage is TRBV5-1 and J usage is TRBJ1-4; D call uncertain. CDR3 length: 15 amino acids. Per germline, CDR1 SGHRS and CDR2 YFSETQ. The V end was cut by 4 bases, the J end by 8 bases, with 18 bases between. CDR3 coding DNA: TGCGCCAGCAGCGGAAGGACGGTGGGAGACGAAAAACTGTTTTTT. It is translated as CASSGRTVGDEKLFF. Using reference TRBV5-1 and TRBJ1-4 for the parts outside the CDR3, the full variable domain is KAGVTQTPRYLIKTRGQQVTLSCSPISGHRSVSWYQQTPGQGLQFLFEYFSETQRNKGNFPGRFSGRQFSNSRSEMNVSTLELGDSALYLCASSGRTVGDEKLFFGSGTQLSVL.

The chain's CDR3 is CASSYRTAAYNSPLHF. Here the CDR3 DNA reads TGTGCCAGCTCATACAGGACGGCCGCCTATAATTCACCCCTCCACTTT. The J gene is TRBJ1-6, the V gene TRBV18; possibly TRBD1 for D (5 bases). The CDR3 extends over 16 amino acids. V lost 5 bases and J lost 2, with 13 bases in between. Looked up from germline, CDR1 is KGHSH and CDR2 is LQKENI.

This clone was observed once. This sequence joins TRBV3-1 (or the pseudogene TRBV3-2) and TRBJ2-2, with 8 positions matching TRBD1. V lost 4 bases and J lost 5; bases outside the gene matches: 9. The CDR3 has 16 residues. Germline V gene sequence: CDR1 LGHDT, CDR2 YNNKEL (reference sequence). The CDR3 nucleotides are TGTGCCAGCAGCCGAAGAAAACAGGGGGTTACCGGGGAGCTGTTTTTT. Amino acid sequence: CASSRRKQGVTGELFF.

The chain is built from TRBV18 and TRBJ1-2; TRBD1 agrees at 8 bases. V gave up 0 bases and J gave up 8 bases; unmatched junction bases: 5. The CDR3 consists of 14 residues. Germline assignment: CDR1 KGHSH and CDR2 LQKENI. The CDR3 DNA follows: TGTGCCAGCTCACCACCGACTGGGGACAGGGGCTACACCTTC. Translation gives CASSPPTGDRGYTF. The whole variable domain, filled in from reference TRBV18 and TRBJ1-2, reads NAGVMQNPRHLVRRRGQEARLRCSPMKGHSHVYWYRQLPEEGLKFMVYLQKENIIDESGMPKERFSAEFPKEGPSILRIQQVVRGDSAAYFCASSPPTGDRGYTFGSGTRLTVV.

The CDR3 spells CASLGGIVTDTQYF. DNA of the CDR3: TGTGCCAGCCTTGGGGGGATTGTCACAGATACGCAGTATTTT. J is TRBJ2-3 and V is TRBV2; possibly TRBD2 for D (6 bases). The length of the CDR3 is 14 residues. Trimming removed 8 bases at V and 2 bases at J, with 14 bases between. Germline V lookup: CDR1 SNHLY, CDR2 FYNNEI.

This chain uses TRBV6-5 with TRBJ2-2, with a tentative D call TRBD1 (5 bases). The CDR3 runs to 13 residues. Per germline, CDR1 MNHEY and CDR2 SVGAGI. With 7 bases removed from V and 5 bases from J, the gap between germline ends came to 11 bases. The CDR3 reads CASTRTPTGELFF. The DNA for the CDR3 is TGTGCCAGCACCAGGACACCTACCGGGGAGCTGTTTTTT.

The chain recombines TRBV6-5 with TRBJ2-5, with 9 nucleotides matching TRBD2. J gave up 1 base and V 7 bases, and 4 bases lay outside the gene matches. CDR1 is MNHEY and CDR2 is SVGAGI in the germline V gene. CDR3 length: 14 amino acids. The CDR3 region is CASTLAGFQETQYF. CDR3 DNA sequence: TGTGCCAGCACCCTAGCGGGGTTCCAAGAGACCCAGTACTTC.

This clone was picked up one time. The V and J genes are TRBV6-5 and TRBJ1-1, with 7 positions matching TRBD1. With V trimmed by 5 bases and J by 8 bases, 11 bases remained unmatched. Germline-derived CDR1 and CDR2 are MNHEY and SVGAGI. CDR3 length: 14 residues. CDR3 residues: CASSPLAGGLEAFF. In nucleotides, the CDR3 is TGTGCCAGCAGTCCACTGGCAGGGGGGCTCGAAGCTTTCTTT.

The chain is built from TRBV20-1 and TRBJ1-2, with a weak D call TRBD1 (6 bases). The CDR3 is 11 residues long. Germline CDR1 DFQATT, CDR2 SNEGSKA (reference sequence). The CDR3 protein is CSVSGVDGYTF. The CDR3 DNA sequence: TGCTCTGTCTCAGGGGTGGATGGCTACACCTTC.

This chain links TRBV23-1 with TRBJ2-4, with 8 bases aligning to TRBD1. Being an ORF, TRBV23-1 has a function that is uncertain. Trimming cost V 2 bases and J 8 bases; bases outside gene matches: 17. The CDR3 runs 18 residues. The CDR3 DNA follows: TGCGCCAGCAGTCAAGGCGAAACCAGGGGGCGAGTTAGATACATTCAGTACTTC. Translated: CASSQGETRGRVRYIQYF.

The chain employs TRBV27 and TRBJ1-1, with 12 bases matching TRBD1. This CDR3 comprises 12 residues. Germline V lookup: CDR1 MNHEY, CDR2 SMNVEV (reference sequence). V shed 10 bases, J shed 5 bases, and the junction held 2 bases outside the gene matches. Written as DNA, the CDR3 is TGTGCCACGGGACAGGGGGCGACTGAAGCTTTCTTT. Amino acid sequence: CATGQGATEAFF.

The chain is built from TRBV9 and TRBJ2-1; 12 nucleotides line up with TRBD2. Trimming took 2 bases from V and 8 from J; bases not matched to a gene: 5. The CDR3 spans 15 residues. In germline, CDR1 is SGDLS, CDR2 YYNGEE. The CDR3 reads CASSVLAGGRDEQFF. DNA for the CDR3: TGTGCCAGCAGCGTCCTAGCGGGGGGGCGCGATGAGCAGTTCTTC.

CDR3 residues: CASSLGTGDQPQHF. CDR3 coding DNA: TGTGCCAGCAGCCTAGGGACAGGGGACCAGCCCCAGCATTTT. The chain carries TRBV11-2 and TRBJ1-5, with 10 nucleotides matching TRBD1. V was clipped by 5 bases and J by 7 bases; unmatched bases: 5. Germline loops: CDR1 SGHAT, CDR2 FQNNGV. The CDR3 is made up of 14 amino acids. The full variable domain, in which reference TRBV11-2 and TRBJ1-5 provide the parts outside the CDR3, is EAGVAQSPRYKIIEKRQSVAFWCNPISGHATLYWYQQILGQGPKLLIQFQNNGVVDDSQLPKDRFSAERLKGVDSTLKIQPAKLEDSAVYLCASSLGTGDQPQHFGDGTRLSIL.

The chain couples TRBV5-8 to TRBJ2-6; D is undetermined. Germline assignment: CDR1 SGHTS and CDR2 YDEGEE. The CDR3 runs to 15 residues. The V end lost 5 bases, the J end lost 0 bases, and 9 bases lay between the germline ends. The CDR3 spells CASSVWPSGANVLTF. The DNA for the CDR3 is TGTGCCAGCAGTGTTTGGCCCTCTGGGGCCAACGTCCTGACTTTC.

V is TRBV6-6 and J is TRBJ2-7; 10 positions match TRBD1. Germline CDR1 MNHNY, CDR2 SVGAGI (reference sequence). The CDR3 has 13 residues. V was clipped by 7 bases and J by 4 bases; unmatched bases: 4. CDR3 in amino acids: CASKGQGFYEQYF. Written as DNA, the CDR3 is TGTGCCAGCAAGGGACAGGGGTTTTACGAGCAGTACTTC.

The chain links TRBV28 to TRBJ2-3, with 8 bases identical to TRBD2. V lost 2 bases, J lost 2 bases, and 6 bases stayed unmatched. The CDR3 covers 16 residues. CDR1 and CDR2 (germline): MDHEN, SYDVKM. CDR3 loop: CASSLPSGGTTDTQYF. CDR3 in DNA: TGTGCCAGCAGTTTACCCAGCGGGGGTACCACAGATACGCAGTATTTT.